This T cell receptor (beta chain) is from a study of control samples from healthy donors and cancer patients. The method was immunoSEQ multiplex PCR; TCRdb's version includes in-frame clones alone and lacks a portion of them. This table has 80,000 to 100,000 clones, approximately 92% appearing once. Looked up from germline, CDR1 is LNHNV and CDR2 is YYDKDF (reference sequence). J was trimmed by 2 bases and V by 0 bases; bases with no gene match: 6. This CDR3 region has 17 residues. The sequence came from a human donor in good health. The donor label of this sample is uncertain. The chain uses TRBV15 and TRBJ1-5, with 8 bases fitting TRBD1. Sequences were obtained from blood. The CDR3 sequence: CATSRDGAGGGNQPQHF. The CDR3 DNA is TGTGCCACCAGCAGAGATGGGGCAGGGGGCGGCAATCAGCCCCAGCATTTT.